These T cell receptor beta chains were read from a single sample in a study of blood T cell repertoires in COVID-19. The method was immunoSEQ multiplex PCR; TCRdb's version includes in-frame clones alone and lacks a portion of them. The table lists about 92,000 clones, about 85% of them singletons, with over 35% in the top ten. Material for sequencing was peripheral blood. Every receptor here comes from a man older than 75 with acute or convalescent COVID-19. Each CDR3 is given with its conserved first and last residue. The D gene is left open where the match is weak. Clone size, where shown, is once, few, many, or a class for clones that have expanded.

j_gene | v_gene | d_gene | abundance | len | CDR3aa | CDR3nt
TRBJ2-5 | TRBV28 | TRBD2 | - | 16 | CASSQPGTSLDETQYF | TGTGCCAGCAGTCAACCCGGGACTAGTTTAGATGAGACCCAGTACTTC
TRBJ2-1 | TRBV28 | TRBD2 | - | 12 | CASSLGTSGRFF | TGTGCCAGCAGTTTGGGGACTAGCGGGAGGTTCTTC
TRBJ2-7 | TRBV11-1 | TRBD1 | - | 14 | CASSREQGAYEQYF | TGTGCCAGCAGCAGGGAGCAGGGGGCCTACGAGCAGTACTTC
TRBJ1-1 | TRBV30 | - | - | 13 | CAWTRRSDTEAFF | TGTGCCTGGACAAGGCGGAGTGACACTGAAGCTTTCTTT
TRBJ2-2 | TRBV19 | - | once | 16 | CASSEVASRNTGELFF | TGTGCCAGTAGCGAGGTCGCCTCCCGGAACACCGGGGAGCTGTTTTTT
TRBJ1-2 | TRBV7-8 | - | - | 14 | CASTLAGMGYGYTF | TGTGCCAGCACCCTGGCAGGGATGGGCTATGGCTACACCTTC
TRBJ2-3 | TRBV18 | TRBD2 | - | 18 | CASQRRGLAGGDTDTQYF | TGTGCCAGCCAAAGACGTGGACTAGCGGGTGGGGACACAGATACGCAGTATTTT
TRBJ1-4 | TRBV28 | - | - | 13 | CATIGGGGEKLFF | TGTGCAACTATTGGGGGGGGCGGTGAAAAACTGTTTTTT
TRBJ2-2 | TRBV11-2 | TRBD1 | - | 14 | CASSSTGGSGELFF | TGTGCCAGCAGCTCGACAGGGGGCTCCGGGGAGCTGTTTTTT
TRBJ1-2 | TRBV25-1 | - | - | 12 | CASSVPHGGYTF | TGTGCCAGCAGTGTGCCCCACGGGGGCTACACCTTC
TRBJ2-1 | TRBV29-1 | TRBD2 | - | 16 | CSVVPGTSGSYNEQFF | TGCAGCGTTGTGCCCGGGACTAGCGGCTCCTACAATGAGCAGTTCTTC
TRBJ1-2 | TRBV24-1 | - | - | 16 | CATSDPQAGTYYGYTF | TGTGCCACCAGTGATCCGCAGGCAGGAACCTACTATGGCTACACCTTC
TRBJ1-1 | TRBV18 | - | - | 13 | CASSPQGNTEAFF | TGTGCCAGCTCACCTCAGGGGAACACTGAAGCTTTCTTT
TRBJ2-3 | TRBV2 | - | - | 13 | CASRGASGNTQYF | TGTGCCAGCAGAGGGGCCTCAGGGAATACGCAGTATTTT
TRBJ1-2 | TRBV28 | - | - | 12 | CATEQGSYGYTF | TGTGCCACAGAACAGGGTTCCTATGGCTACACCTTC
TRBJ1-2 | TRBV6-2/TRBV6-3 | TRBD1 | - | 15 | CASSLPPDRDYGYTF | TGTGCCAGCAGCCTCCCCCCGGACAGGGACTATGGCTACACCTTC
TRBJ1-5 | TRBV27 | TRBD1 | - | 14 | CASSPTGGNQPQHF | TGTGCCAGCAGTCCGACAGGGGGCAATCAGCCCCAGCATTTT
TRBJ1-6 | TRBV27 | - | - | 13 | CASSPDRSSPLHF | TGTGCCAGCAGTCCGGACAGAAGCTCACCCCTCCACTTT
TRBJ1-1 | TRBV5-1 | - | - | 14 | CASSGGGLNTEAFF | TGCGCCAGCAGCGGCGGAGGCCTGAACACTGAAGCTTTCTTT
TRBJ1-5 | TRBV30 | - | - | 13 | CACQDRNNQPQHF | TGTGCCTGTCAAGACAGGAACAATCAGCCCCAGCATTTT
TRBJ1-5 | TRBV19 | - | - | 16 | CASGDGTLYSNQPQHF | TGTGCCAGTGGCGACGGGACACTTTATAGCAATCAGCCCCAGCATTTT
TRBJ2-7 | TRBV19 | - | - | 15 | CASSIVREHSYEQYF | TGTGCCAGTAGTATAGTGAGGGAGCACTCCTACGAGCAGTACTTC
TRBJ2-3 | TRBV2 | TRBD2 | few | 15 | CASSENLADTDTQYF | TGTGCCAGCAGTGAAAATCTAGCGGACACAGATACGCAGTATTTT
TRBJ2-7 | TRBV14 | - | - | 15 | CASSQVGTPSYEQYF | TGTGCCAGCAGCCAAGTCGGGACTCCTTCCTACGAGCAGTACTTC
TRBJ1-3 | TRBV9 | - | once | 15 | CASGVGDNSGNTIYF | TGTGCCAGCGGAGTGGGGGACAACTCTGGAAACACCATATATTTT
TRBJ2-1 | TRBV27 | - | - | 15 | CASRPGRRPYNEQFF | TGTGCCAGCCGACCCGGGAGAAGGCCCTACAATGAGCAGTTCTTC
TRBJ2-4 | TRBV5-4 | TRBD1 | once | 18 | CASSLGGQGIRLGNIQYF | TGTGCCAGCAGCCTGGGGGGACAGGGGATTAGGTTGGGAAACATTCAGTACTTC
TRBJ1-5 | TRBV18 | - | - | 15 | CASSPRDRGAQPQHF | TGTGCCAGCTCACCCCGGGACCGCGGGGCCCAGCCCCAGCATTTT
TRBJ1-2 | TRBV6-5 | TRBD1 | once | 13 | CASSPTGGGGYTF | TGTGCCAGCAGTCCGACAGGGGGCGGAGGCTACACCTTC
TRBJ2-6 | TRBV5-1 | TRBD1 | - | 17 | CASSIRTGGSGANVLTF | TGCGCCAGCAGCATCCGGACAGGGGGCTCTGGGGCCAACGTCCTGACTTTC
TRBJ2-3 | TRBV7-9 | TRBD2 | - | 19 | CASSLLGLVTGTFTDTQYF | TGTGCCAGCAGTCTCCTGGGACTAGTGACGGGGACCTTCACAGATACGCAGTATTTT
TRBJ2-5 | TRBV6-5 | - | - | 16 | CASSYSGGQYQETQYF | TGTGCCAGCAGTTACTCCGGGGGGCAGTACCAAGAGACCCAGTACTTC
TRBJ1-5 | TRBV27 | TRBD1 | - | 14 | CASSRTGGNQPQHF | TGTGCCAGCAGTCGGACAGGGGGCAATCAGCCCCAGCATTTT
TRBJ2-3 | TRBV25-1 | - | - | 11 | CASSESDTQYF | TGTGCCAGCAGTGAATCGGATACGCAGTATTTT
TRBJ2-2 | TRBV14 | - | - | 16 | CASSQEPYMATGELFF | TGTGCCAGCAGCCAAGAACCGTACATGGCCACCGGGGAGCTGTTTTTT
TRBJ2-1 | TRBV19 | - | few | 13 | CASSTGVRDEQFF | TGTGCCAGTAGTACGGGAGTGAGGGATGAGCAGTTCTTC
TRBJ2-2 | TRBV10-1 | TRBD2 | - | 14 | CASKAGREAGELFF | TGCGCCAGCAAGGCAGGGCGGGAGGCCGGGGAGCTGTTTTTT
TRBJ2-1 | TRBV27 | TRBD2 | - | 15 | CASSLRLAGGNEQFF | TGTGCCAGCAGTTTGCGGCTAGCGGGTGGAAATGAGCAGTTCTTC
TRBJ2-7 | TRBV5-8 | - | - | 15 | CASTQSSEGTYEQYF | TGTGCCAGCACCCAAAGTTCCGAGGGCACCTACGAGCAGTACTTC
TRBJ2-2 | TRBV19 | TRBD2 | - | 17 | CASSILAGVPPSGELFF | TGTGCCAGTAGTATTCTAGCGGGAGTTCCTCCTTCCGGGGAGCTGTTTTTT